These 5 T cell receptor beta chains were sequenced from one sample in a study of radiotherapy plus CTLA-4 blockade in lung cancer. Profiling relied on immunoSEQ multiplex PCR, and the TCRdb table lists in-frame clones only, not all of them. This sample yields tens of thousands of clones, of which about 78% are seen a single time; approximately 3.9% belongs to the top ten. Sequenced here: peripheral blood, sampled from a patient treated with radiotherapy plus ipilimumab. All receptors derive from a human donor with non-small cell lung cancer who had a partial response to radiotherapy plus ipilimumab. Some clones in this sample may be carry-over from other donors' samples.

The chain joins TRBV5-1 to TRBJ1-1, with D hard to call. Germline values: CDR1 SGHRS, CDR2 YFSETQ. This CDR3 comprises 14 residues. V was shortened by 4 bases and J by 0 bases, with 10 bases between the two germline ends. CDR3 in DNA: TGCGCCAGCAGCGCCCGCGATGTGAACACTGAAGCTTTCTTT. Translated: CASSARDVNTEAFF.

Here the CDR3 DNA reads TGCGCCAGCAGCTTGGAGGGGGCGCTTGGTGGCTACACCTTC. It encodes CASSLEGALGGYTF. The chain uses TRBV5-1 and TRBJ1-2; 7 bases map to TRBD1. This CDR3 contains 14 residues. Per germline, CDR1 SGHRS and CDR2 YFSETQ. Germline trimming cut 0 bases from V and 7 bases from J; bases unmatched to any gene: 6.

The rearrangement joins TRBV7-9 to TRBJ1-1; 7 bases line up with TRBD1. The CDR3 covers 15 residues. Looked up from germline, CDR1 is SEHNR and CDR2 is FQNEAQ (reference sequence). With V trimmed by 0 bases and J by 4 bases, 5 bases remained unmatched. CDR3 region: CASSLAENRGTEAFF. Written as DNA, the CDR3 is TGTGCCAGCAGCTTAGCCGAGAACAGGGGCACTGAAGCTTTCTTT.

The rearrangement uses TRBV13 and TRBJ2-5; TRBD1 is a possible D gene (6 bases). The CDR3 contains 14 residues. Deletions cut 5 bases from V and 2 bases from J, with 12 bases between. The germline CDR1 and CDR2 sequences are PRHDT and FYEKMQ (reference sequence). This CDR3 reads CASSLRQAQETQYF. CDR3 nucleotides: TGTGCCAGCAGCCTAAGACAGGCGCAAGAGACCCAGTACTTC. Combining the CDR3 with reference TRBV13 and TRBJ2-5 gives the whole variable domain AAGVIQSPRHLIKEKRETATLKCYPIPRHDTVYWYQQGPGQDPQFLISFYEKMQSDKGSIPDRFSAQQFSDYHSELNMSSLELGDSALYFCASSLRQAQETQYFGPGTRLLVL.

The chain uses TRBV7-9 and TRBJ2-3, with 7 bases fitting TRBD2. Germline V CDR1 and CDR2: SEHNR, FQNEAQ (reference sequence). The CDR3 loop spans 18 amino acids. Trimming took 1 base from V and 0 from J; bases not matched to a gene: 10. The CDR3 here is CASSLGVAGSASTDTQYF. The DNA of the CDR3 is TGTGCCAGCAGCTTAGGGGTAGCGGGTTCCGCTAGCACAGATACGCAGTATTTT.